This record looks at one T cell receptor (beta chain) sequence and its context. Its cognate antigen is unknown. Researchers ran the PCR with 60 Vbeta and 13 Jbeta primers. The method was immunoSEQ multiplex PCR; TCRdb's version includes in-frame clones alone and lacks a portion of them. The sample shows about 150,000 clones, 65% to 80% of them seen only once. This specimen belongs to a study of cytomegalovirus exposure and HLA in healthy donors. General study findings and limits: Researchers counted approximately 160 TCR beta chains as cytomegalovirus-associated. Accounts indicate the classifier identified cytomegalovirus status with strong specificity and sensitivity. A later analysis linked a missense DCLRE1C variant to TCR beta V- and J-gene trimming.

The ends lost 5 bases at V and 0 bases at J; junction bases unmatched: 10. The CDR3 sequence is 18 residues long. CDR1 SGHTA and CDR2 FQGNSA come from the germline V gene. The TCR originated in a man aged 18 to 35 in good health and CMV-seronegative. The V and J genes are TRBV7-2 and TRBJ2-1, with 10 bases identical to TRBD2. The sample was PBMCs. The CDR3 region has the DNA TGTGCCAGCAGCCCACCTAGCGGGGGATACGGCTCCTACAATGAGCAGTTCTTC. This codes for CASSPPSGGYGSYNEQFF.